The entry that follows covers one T cell receptor (beta chain) sequence. This specimen belongs to a study of T cell responses to AZD1222 COVID-19 vaccine. The CDR3 covers 12 residues. V was cut by 0 bases and J by 10 bases, with 7 bases left in between. Germline loops: CDR1 SGHAT, CDR2 FQNNGV. TCRdb's table, derived via immunoSEQ multiplex PCR, lists solely in-frame clones and lacks some. The data show roughly 170,000 clones, roughly nine tenths seen once. Specimen: peripheral blood, collected on day 0 of AZD1222 vaccination. The chain is built from TRBV11-2 and TRBJ2-1; D remains unclear. This receptor was identified in an adult in good health. CDR3 region: CASSLDFPEQFF. DNA of the CDR3: TGTGCCAGCAGCTTAGATTTCCCGGAGCAGTTCTTC.